The clone carrying this TCR beta chain was picked up a small number of times. The data originate from a study of response to subunit inactivated influenza vaccine. CDR1 is ENHRY and CDR2 is SYGVKD in the germline V gene. This CDR3 comprises 13 residues. The V gene lost 10 bases and the J gene lost 1 base, with 14 bases spanning the gap. TCRdb re-analysed the RT-PCR reads in MiXCR, keeping a single row per CDR3 protein. The table records about 650,000 distinct CDR3 sequences, around 15% of them present only once. This chain connects TRBV10-3 to TRBJ2-7; D is ambiguous. This clonotype originated in a man in his fifties who received an inactivated influenza vaccine. Here the sequenced sample was PBMCs from blood, taken 14 days before vaccination. The chain's CDR3 is CATNRPQSYEQYF. The CDR3 DNA follows: TGTGCCACCAACCGGCCACAGTCCTACGAGCAGTACTTC.